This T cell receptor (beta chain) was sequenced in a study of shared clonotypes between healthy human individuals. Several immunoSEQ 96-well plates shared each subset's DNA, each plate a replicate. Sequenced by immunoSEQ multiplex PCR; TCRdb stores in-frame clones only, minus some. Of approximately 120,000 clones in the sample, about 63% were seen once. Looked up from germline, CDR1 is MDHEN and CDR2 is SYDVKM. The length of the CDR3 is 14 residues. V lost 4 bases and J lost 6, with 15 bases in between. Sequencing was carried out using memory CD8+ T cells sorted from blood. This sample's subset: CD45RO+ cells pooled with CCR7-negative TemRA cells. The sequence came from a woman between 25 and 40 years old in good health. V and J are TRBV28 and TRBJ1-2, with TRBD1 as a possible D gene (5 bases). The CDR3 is CASSSAVAGHGYTF. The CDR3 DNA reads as TGTGCCAGCAGTTCCGCGGTGGCGGGGCATGGCTACACCTTC.